This TCR beta chain was obtained from a study of cytomegalovirus exposure and HLA in healthy donors. Study information: The use of the same platform for the 100 to 150 validation repertoires and the approximately 730 first-cohort repertoires was reported by a later analysis.

The CDR3 is made up of 13 amino acids. The V gene lost 0 bases and the J gene lost 5 bases, with 7 bases spanning the gap. Germline V gene data show CDR1 as MNHNS and CDR2 as SASEGT. This table comes from immunoSEQ multiplex PCR, and its TCRdb copy is limited to in-frame clones, with some not included. The table has some 260,000 clones, more than 85% seen once. The TCR comes from a man younger than 35 in good health and CMV-seropositive. The V and J genes are TRBV6-1 and TRBJ1-1; no definite D call. Sequenced: PBMCs. The CDR3 DNA is TGTGCCAGCAGTGAAGCGCACAGAACTGAAGCTTTCTTT. Its protein product is CASSEAHRTEAFF.